The 8 T cell receptor beta chains below come from one sample, sequenced in a study of T cell responses to AZD1222 COVID-19 vaccine. The method was immunoSEQ multiplex PCR; TCRdb's version includes in-frame clones alone and lacks a portion of them. In the table there are almost 70,000 clones, 80% of which are singletons. This specimen was peripheral blood, taken 28 days after the second AZD1222 dose. The receptors shown here come from an adult who received the AZD1222 COVID-19 vaccine.

This clone was recorded only once. The chain uses TRBV10-2 and TRBJ2-5; the D gene is possibly TRBD2 (6 bases). Trimming cost V 7 bases and J 5 bases, with 17 bases left between them. Per germline, CDR1 WSHSY and CDR2 SAAADI. The CDR3 consists of 14 residues. Here the CDR3 DNA reads TGCGCCAGCAAGTTAGGGCTAGCGAGTGAGACCCAGTACTTC. Amino acid sequence: CASKLGLASETQYF.

Concerning this clone: Different DNA sequences within this sample yield the same CDR3. This chain joins TRBV29-1 and TRBJ1-1; 8 bases agree with TRBD1. Losses at the gene ends were 6 bases for V and 4 bases for J; bases not matched to a gene: 7. The CDR3 is 13 amino acids. The germline V gene encodes CDR1 SQVTM and CDR2 ANQGSEA. CDR3 sequence (DNA): TGCAGCGTCGGACAGGGCGCGGGCACTGAAGCTTTCTTT. It yields the protein CSVGQGAGTEAFF.

A remark on this clone: Compared with germline, one end of the junction differs, possibly owing to a read error. J is TRBJ2-1 and V is TRBV5-4; the match to TRBD1 covers 7 bases. Germline V CDR1 and CDR2: SGHNT, YYREEE (reference sequence). This CDR3 is 15 amino acids long. CDR3 bases: TGTGCCAGCAGCTTGGCCGGGACAGACAACAAGGAGCAGTTCTTC. This translates into CASSLAGTDNKEQFF.

The chain has TRBV2 and TRBJ1-2; 10 positions agree with TRBD1. With V trimmed by 7 bases and J by 6 bases, 8 bases remained unmatched. Germline V gives CDR1 SNHLY, CDR2 FYNNEI. This CDR3 has 14 amino acids. Here the CDR3 DNA reads TGTGCCAGCACACGGGACAGGGGCAGCCATGGCTACACCTTC. It is translated as CASTRDRGSHGYTF.

This chain links TRBV5-6 with TRBJ1-2, with TRBD1 identical over 8 bases. Germline values: CDR1 SGHDT, CDR2 YYEEEE. Unmatched junction bases numbered 13, after V lost 4 bases and J lost 5 bases. The CDR3 sequence is 16 residues long. The CDR3 reads CASSRLTGEKGYGYTF. For the CDR3, the DNA is TGTGCCAGCAGCCGACTGACAGGGGAGAAGGGTTATGGCTACACCTTC.

This clone showed up just once. This chain uses TRBV18 with TRBJ1-1; D is perhaps TRBD1 (6 bases). CDR3 length equals 14 residues. V was cut by 8 bases and J by 5 bases, with 18 bases left in between. Germline CDR1 reads KGHSH; CDR2 reads LQKENI. The CDR3 region has the DNA TGTGCCAGCCTAAGAGGGGGTTCACGAACTGAAGCTTTCTTT. This gives the protein CASLRGGSRTEAFF. The whole variable domain, remainder taken from reference TRBV18 and TRBJ1-1, is NAGVMQNPRHLVRRRGQEARLRCSPMKGHSHVYWYRQLPEEGLKFMVYLQKENIIDESGMPKERFSAEFPKEGPSILRIQQVVRGDSAAYFCASLRGGSRTEAFFGQGTRLTVV.

The J gene is TRBJ2-7, the V gene TRBV6-2 or TRBV6-3; the match to TRBD2 covers 10 bases. Trimming removed 5 bases from V and 2 bases from J; junction bases left unmatched: 6. The germline V gene encodes CDR1 MNHEY and CDR2 SVGEGT. CDR3 length: 15 residues. The CDR3 spells CASSDLAGEPYEQYF. For the CDR3, the DNA is TGTGCCAGCAGTGATCTAGCGGGGGAACCCTACGAGCAGTACTTC.

The chain couples TRBV9 to TRBJ2-7; weak D call: TRBD2 (6 bases). The CDR3 is 14 residues long. V shed 3 bases and J shed 3 bases, with 13 bases lying between them. Germline V gene sequence: CDR1 SGDLS, CDR2 YYNGEE. The DNA for the CDR3 is TGTGCCAGCAGCGCGGGACTCGCGAACTACGAGCAGTACTTC. Residues: CASSAGLANYEQYF. The full variable domain, completed using reference TRBV9 and TRBJ2-7, is DSGVTQTPKHLITATGQRVTLRCSPRSGDLSVYWYQQSLDQGLQFLIQYYNGEERAKGNILERFSAQQFPDLHSELNLSSLELGDSALYFCASSAGLANYEQYFGPGTRLTVT.